This TCR beta chain was documented in a study of T cell repertoires in cytomegalovirus infection. Overall study results and limits: HLA-C-restricted CMV clonotypes gave the most frequent clonotype in two of eight donors.

This clonotype has a count of ten or more. Its target is not known. TCRdb re-analysed the reads in MiXCR, keeping a single row per CDR3 protein. The sample comprises some 300,000 distinct CDR3 sequences, approximately 8.9% of which are singletons, and 2% to 3% rests with the top ten. This CDR3 comprises 13 residues. V was clipped by 6 bases and J by 7 bases; unmatched bases: 10. Per germline, CDR1 DFQATT and CDR2 SNEGSKA (reference sequence). This clonotype originated in a human donor in good health (CMV status not recorded). Some clones in this sample may be carry-over from other donors' samples. The specimen was PBMCs. The chain combines TRBV20-1 with TRBJ2-7; 9 bases are shared with TRBD1. CDR3 region: CSAVTGGSWEQYV. CDR3 coding DNA: TGCAGTGCCGTGACAGGGGGAAGTTGGGAGCAGTACGTC.